A selection of T cell receptor beta chains follows, all from one sample in a study of T cells in Graves' hyperthyroidism and ophthalmopathy. TCRdb reanalysed the multiplex PCR reads using MiXCR and keeps one entry per CDR3 protein. The table shows 690,000 or so distinct CDR3 sequences, with approximately 19% occurring only once. The source material was blood. These receptors were obtained from a woman between 45 and 60 years old with Graves' hyperthyroidism that later progressed to Graves' ophthalmopathy. Both conserved end residues are part of each CDR3. The D gene is left open where the match is weak. Some rows mark clone size as missing; the rest say once, few, many or name a class of expanded clone.

CDR3 protein | CDR3 DNA | D gene | CDR3 length | V gene | clone size | J gene
CASSPQKGPAYTF | TGTGCCAGCTCACCCCAAAAGGGCCCAGCCTACACCTTC | NA | 13 | TRBV18 | few | TRBJ1-2
CASSRDGTLLAFF | TGTGCCAGTAGTAGGGACGGGACCTTGCTGGCTTTCTTT | NA | 13 | TRBV19 | NA | TRBJ1-1
CASSPLREANTEAFF | TGTGCCAGCTCACCCCTGCGGGAGGCGAACACTGAAGCTTTCTTT | NA | 15 | TRBV18 | many | TRBJ1-1
CASSISRDRGPNTEAFF | TGTGCCAGTAGTATATCCCGGGACAGGGGGCCGAACACTGAAGCTTTCTTT | TRBD1 | 17 | TRBV19 | NA | TRBJ1-1
CASIEPPGTSTDTQYF | TGTGCCAGCATCGAACCCCCTGGGACTAGCACAGATACGCAGTATTTT | NA | 16 | TRBV7-9 | few | TRBJ2-3
CASRELAGGHSATQYF | TGTGCCAGCAGGGAACTAGCGGGGGGGCATTCTGCGACCCAGTACTTC | TRBD2 | 16 | TRBV6-1 | NA | TRBJ2-5
CASRTGLRETQYF | TGTGCCAGCAGGACAGGCCTTAGGGAGACCCAGTACTTC | NA | 13 | TRBV12-3/TRBV12-4 | few | TRBJ2-5
CSDLSGGAQFF | TGCAGCGACTTGAGCGGGGGGGCCCAGTTCTTC | TRBD2 | 11 | TRBV29-1 | few | TRBJ2-1
CASRGGAGYGYTF | TGTGCCAGCCGAGGGGGCGCAGGGTATGGCTACACCTTC | TRBD1 | 13 | TRBV6-1 | many | TRBJ1-2
CASSLLGRGWIPGANVLTF | TGTGCCAGCAGCTTATTGGGACGGGGATGGATTCCTGGGGCCAACGTCCTGACTTTC | NA | 19 | TRBV6-1 | few | TRBJ2-6
CASSYGGLETQYF | TGTGCCAGCAGTTATGGGGGTTTGGAGACCCAGTACTTC | NA | 13 | TRBV27 | few | TRBJ2-5
CASRAGQSLYGYTF | TGTGCCAGCAGAGCTGGACAGTCTCTCTATGGCTACACCTTC | NA | 14 | TRBV6-1 | few | TRBJ1-2
CASTPGDVRSPLHF | TGTGCCAGCACCCCGGGGGACGTAAGATCACCCCTCCACTTT | NA | 14 | TRBV12-3/TRBV12-4 | few | TRBJ1-6
CAWSKPGTRSQETQYF | TGTGCCTGGAGTAAACCGGGGACCCGAAGCCAAGAGACCCAGTACTTC | NA | 16 | TRBV30 | many | TRBJ2-5
CAWSFVEVEAFF | TGTGCCTGGAGTTTCGTCGAAGTAGAGGCTTTCTTT | NA | 12 | TRBV30 | many | TRBJ1-1
CSGGQTNTEAFF | TGCAGTGGGGGACAGACCAACACTGAAGCTTTCTTT | TRBD1 | 12 | TRBV20-1 | NA | TRBJ1-1
CASSLSMAPTGELFF | TGTGCCAGCAGTTTATCGATGGCCCCCACCGGGGAGCTGTTTTTT | NA | 15 | TRBV27 | many | TRBJ2-2
CASSYSSLNEKLFF | TGTGCCAGCAGTTACTCGAGTCTCAATGAAAAACTGTTTTTT | NA | 14 | TRBV6-6 | NA | TRBJ1-4
CASSLWTEEKLFF | TGTGCCAGCAGCCTATGGACCGAAGAAAAACTGTTTTTT | NA | 13 | TRBV11-2 | few | TRBJ1-4
CASSQRGMNSPLHF | TGTGCCAGCAGCCAACGGGGCATGAATTCACCCCTCCACTTT | NA | 14 | TRBV14 | NA | TRBJ1-6
CSAKSGQGSPNTGELFF | TGCAGTGCCAAATCGGGACAGGGGTCCCCGAACACCGGGGAGCTGTTTTTT | TRBD1 | 17 | TRBV20-1 | NA | TRBJ2-2
CSAPRGQGMINSNQPQHF | TGCAGTGCTCCCCGGGGACAGGGAATGATTAATAGCAATCAGCCCCAGCATTTT | TRBD1 | 18 | TRBV20-1 | few | TRBJ1-5
CASSLAHQTPNTEAFF | TGTGCCAGCAGCTTGGCCCACCAAACCCCGAACACTGAAGCTTTCTTT | NA | 16 | TRBV5-5 | many | TRBJ1-1
CASIAGGLTETQYF | TGTGCCAGTATAGCGGGGGGGCTCACAGAGACCCAGTACTTC | TRBD2 | 14 | TRBV3-1 | many | TRBJ2-5
CATSDLGGAVNEQFF | TGTGCCACCAGTGATTTAGGGGGGGCGGTAAATGAGCAGTTCTTC | NA | 15 | TRBV24-1 | NA | TRBJ2-1
CASTPSRATEAFF | TGTGCCAGCACCCCTAGCAGGGCGACTGAAGCTTTCTTT | NA | 13 | TRBV27 | few | TRBJ1-1
CSVSGTSGGATYNEQFF | TGCAGCGTTTCCGGGACTAGCGGGGGGGCGACCTACAATGAGCAGTTCTTC | TRBD2 | 17 | TRBV29-1 | NA | TRBJ2-1
CAWRAGRTSGNTIYF | TGTGCCTGGAGGGCCGGGAGGACCTCTGGAAACACCATATATTTT | NA | 15 | TRBV30 | many | TRBJ1-3
CASGLVSRDDEQFF | TGTGCTAGTGGTTTGGTAAGCAGGGACGATGAGCAGTTCTTC | NA | 14 | TRBV12-5 | many | TRBJ2-1
CASSEDRRTGELFF | TGTGCCAGCAGCGAGGACAGGAGGACCGGGGAGCTGTTTTTT | TRBD1 | 14 | TRBV11-3 | many | TRBJ2-2
CASSPAPADSLHGYTF | TGTGCCAGCAGCCCCGCGCCGGCGGACTCCCTCCATGGCTACACCTTC | NA | 16 | TRBV2 | many | TRBJ1-2
CASSPPIRVATDTQYF | TGTGCCAGCAGTCCCCCGATACGGGTTGCCACAGATACGCAGTATTTT | NA | 16 | TRBV27 | NA | TRBJ2-3
CASSQALAGALAGELFF | TGTGCCAGCAGCCAAGCACTAGCGGGGGCCCTAGCCGGGGAGCTGTTTTTT | TRBD2 | 17 | TRBV14 | few | TRBJ2-2
CASSLEGGQDIQYF | TGTGCCAGCAGCTTAGAAGGGGGGCAGGACATTCAGTACTTC | NA | 14 | TRBV11-3 | many | TRBJ2-4
CASRLDGNYGYTF | TGTGCCAGCAGGTTGGACGGAAACTATGGCTACACCTTC | NA | 13 | TRBV19 | many | TRBJ1-2
CASSSLAGGQETQYF | TGTGCCAGCAGTTCACTAGCGGGGGGCCAAGAGACCCAGTACTTC | TRBD2 | 15 | TRBV2 | many | TRBJ2-5
CATSEGRVNGELFF | TGTGCCACCAGCGAGGGACGAGTAAACGGGGAGCTGTTTTTT | NA | 14 | TRBV24-1 | NA | TRBJ2-2